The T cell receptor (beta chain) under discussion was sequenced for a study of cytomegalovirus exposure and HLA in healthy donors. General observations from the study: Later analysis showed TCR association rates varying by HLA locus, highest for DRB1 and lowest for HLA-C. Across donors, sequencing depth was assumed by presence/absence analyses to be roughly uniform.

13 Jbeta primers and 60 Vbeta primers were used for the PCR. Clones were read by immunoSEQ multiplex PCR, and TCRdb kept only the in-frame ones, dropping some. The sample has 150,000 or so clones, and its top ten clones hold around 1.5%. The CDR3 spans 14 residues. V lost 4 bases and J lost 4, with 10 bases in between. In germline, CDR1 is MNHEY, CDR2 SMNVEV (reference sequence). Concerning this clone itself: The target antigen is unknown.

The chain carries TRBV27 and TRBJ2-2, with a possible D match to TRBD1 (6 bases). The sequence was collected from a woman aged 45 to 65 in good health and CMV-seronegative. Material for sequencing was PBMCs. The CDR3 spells CASSSGQLTGELFF. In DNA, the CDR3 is TGTGCCAGCAGTTCCGGACAGCTCACCGGGGAGCTGTTTTTT.